This entry features one T cell receptor beta chain sequence. Its antigen is still unknown. The sample comes from a study of a mutant IDH1 vaccine in newly diagnosed glioma. Study at large: Treated patients showed a male proportion of approximately 62%, a female proportion of 37.5%, and a mean age of about 41 years. It was radiotherapy, temozolomide, or both that patients received previously, with most receiving both. Points from the study as a whole: Shifts in the top peripheral T cell clonotypes seemed unrelated to pseudoprogression.

Measured with immunoSEQ multiplex PCR; TCRdb has only the in-frame clones, and not every one. Of about 50,000 clones in the sample, around 86% were seen once. The CDR3 runs 14 residues. The ends were cut back, 7 bases at V and 3 bases at J, with 13 bases in the middle. Germline V gene lookup returns CDR1 MNHNY and CDR2 SVGAGI (reference sequence). The time point here: baseline, week 1 (first vaccination visit). Noted treatment: pre-vaccination baseline after standard-of-care therapy. Each of the donors came in with new WHO grade 3 or 4 astrocytomas that were IDH1-mutant and ATRX-lost. This rearrangement joins TRBV6-6 to TRBJ1-3; TRBD1 is a possible D gene (5 bases). Specimen: PBMCs, collected from a glioma patient treated with radiotherapy, temozolomide or both. The clonotype originates from a man aged 35 to 55 with glioma. CDR3 nucleotides: TGTGCCAGCACCTTTGGGGGGTTTGGAAACACCATATATTTT. Its translation is CASTFGGFGNTIYF.